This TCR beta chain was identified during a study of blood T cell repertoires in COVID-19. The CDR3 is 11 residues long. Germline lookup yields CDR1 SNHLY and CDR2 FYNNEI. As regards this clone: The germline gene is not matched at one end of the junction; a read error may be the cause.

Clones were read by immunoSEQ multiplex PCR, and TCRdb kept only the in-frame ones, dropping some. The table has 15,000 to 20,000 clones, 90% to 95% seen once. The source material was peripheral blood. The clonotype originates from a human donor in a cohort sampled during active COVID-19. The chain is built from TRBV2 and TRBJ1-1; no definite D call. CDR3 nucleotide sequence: TGTGCGAGCAACAGCTACACTGAAGCTTTCTTT. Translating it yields CASNSYTEAFF.